This paragraph covers one T cell receptor beta chain sequence. Its antigen remains unidentified. V lost 7 bases and J lost 2, with 12 bases in between. This CDR3 contains 14 residues. In germline, CDR1 is LNHNV, CDR2 YYDKDF (reference sequence). The treatment denotes: oral pan-JAK inhibitor, 5-10 mg twice daily. The authors extracted RNA and reverse transcribed it into cDNA as the sequencing template. The table came from immunoSEQ multiplex PCR; TCRdb's copy has only in-frame clones and leaves some out. The sample includes about 170,000 clones, 50% to 75% of them seen just once. The record originates from a study of CD8+ T cells in alopecia areata. Points from the study as a whole: Among the 100 top clones, expanded CD8+ clones, like scalp clonality, were significantly decreased by tofacitinib.

The TCR was taken from a human donor with alopecia areata. The chain recombines TRBV15 with TRBJ1-5; D unclear. The sample here was CD4+ T cells sorted from blood, taken between weeks 55 and 70, from a patient treated with tofacitinib. CDR3 residues: CATTVTRGNQPQHF. In DNA form, the CDR3 reads TGTGCCACCACTGTCACGAGGGGCAATCAGCCCCAGCATTTT.